This section outlines one T cell receptor beta chain sequence together with its context. The PCR made use of 60 Vbeta and 13 Jbeta primers. Data came from immunoSEQ multiplex PCR; TCRdb stores just in-frame clones and leaves some out. Of 200,000 to 250,000 clones listed, over 70% are singletons. The CDR3 has 13 residues. Trimming cost V 11 bases and J 10 bases, with 18 bases left between them. The germline CDR1 and CDR2 sequences are MNHEY and SVGAGI. This entry belongs to a study of cytomegalovirus exposure and HLA in healthy donors. The sequencing input was PBMCs. This receptor was identified in a woman aged 55 to 70 in good health and CMV-seropositive. The chain recombines TRBV6-5 with TRBJ1-6, with D perhaps TRBD1 (6 bases). DNA for the CDR3: TGTGCCTCACGACAGGCTGAGAAGTCACCCCTCCACTTT. Protein product: CASRQAEKSPLHF.